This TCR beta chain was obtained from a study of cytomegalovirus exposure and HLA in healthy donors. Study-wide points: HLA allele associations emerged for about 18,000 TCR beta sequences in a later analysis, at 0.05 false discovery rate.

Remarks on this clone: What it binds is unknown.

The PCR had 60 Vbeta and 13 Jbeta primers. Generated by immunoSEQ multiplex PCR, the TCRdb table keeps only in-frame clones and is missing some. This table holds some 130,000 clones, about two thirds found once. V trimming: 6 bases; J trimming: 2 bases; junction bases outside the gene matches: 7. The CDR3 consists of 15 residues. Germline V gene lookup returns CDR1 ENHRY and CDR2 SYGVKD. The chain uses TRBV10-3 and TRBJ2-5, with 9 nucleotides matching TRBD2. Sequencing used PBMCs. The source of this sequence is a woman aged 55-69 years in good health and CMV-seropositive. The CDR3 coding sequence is TGTGCCATCAGGGGAGATAGCGGGGGTCAAGAGACCCAGTACTTC. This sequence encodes CAIRGDSGGQETQYF.